One sample yielded the 21 T cell receptor beta chains listed below, sequenced in a study of blood T cell repertoires in COVID-19. TCRdb's table, derived via immunoSEQ multiplex PCR, lists solely in-frame clones and lacks some. This table has fewer than 150,000 clones, nearly 90% appearing once. Sample: peripheral blood. The receptor set was obtained from a woman in her seventies who had recovered from COVID-19.

The chain employs TRBV6-5 and TRBJ2-2, with 14 positions matching TRBD2. The CDR3 has 15 amino acids. Per germline, CDR1 MNHEY and CDR2 SVGAGI. V shed 11 bases, J shed 8 bases, and the junction held 10 bases outside the gene matches. This CDR3 reads CAGLSGLAGEGELFF. The CDR3 nucleotides read TGTGCCGGGTTATCGGGACTAGCGGGGGAAGGGGAGCTGTTTTTT.

This clone came up a few times. The rearrangement uses TRBV28 and TRBJ1-6, with D possibly matching TRBD1 (6 bases). V gave up 3 bases and J gave up 7 bases, with 19 bases separating them. The CDR3 runs to 17 residues. CDR1 and CDR2 (germline): MDHEN, SYDVKM. Here the CDR3 reads CASSFILQGYDNSPLHF. CDR3 DNA: TGTGCCAGCAGTTTTATATTGCAGGGGTACGACAATTCACCCCTCCACTTT.

The chain couples TRBV7-3 to TRBJ2-2; the D gene is possibly TRBD2 (5 bases). This CDR3 is built from 17 residues. Germline CDR1 and CDR2: SGHTA and FQGTGA. Deletions cut 2 bases from V and 2 bases from J, with 15 bases between. The CDR3 region has the DNA TGTGCCAGCAGCTTAGACCCTAGAGGGATAAACACCGGGGAGCTGTTTTTT. Its translation is CASSLDPRGINTGELFF.

CDR3 bases: TGTGCCAGTATGGGGACAGGGGGCTACGAGCAGTACTTC. Protein: CASMGTGGYEQYF. The genes are TRBV19 and TRBJ2-7; the match to TRBD1 covers 11 bases. Germline CDR1 LNHDA, CDR2 SQIVND (reference sequence). J was trimmed by 3 bases and V by 7 bases; bases with no gene match: 2. This CDR3 is built from 13 residues.

The chain employs TRBV4-2 and TRBJ2-3, with D possibly matching TRBD1 (5 bases). This CDR3 has 16 amino acids. Germline values: CDR1 LGHNA, CDR2 YNFKEQ. The V end was cut by 1 base, the J end by 0 bases, with 11 bases between. The CDR3, as DNA: TGTGCCAGCAGCCAAGGACAGAGAACGAGCACAGATACGCAGTATTTT. Its protein product is CASSQGQRTSTDTQYF.

The DNA for the CDR3 is TGTGCCAGTAGTACCTCACTACACAGGAGCTCGTCTGGAAACACCATATATTTT. Amino acid sequence: CASSTSLHRSSSGNTIYF. This chain connects TRBV19 to TRBJ1-3, with TRBD1 as a possible D gene (5 bases). CDR1 and CDR2 from the germline V gene are LNHDA and SQIVND (reference sequence). Trimming stripped 4 bases from V and 1 base from J, with 20 bases between. The CDR3 spans 18 residues.

The chain links TRBV7-2 to TRBJ1-5; D might be TRBD1 (5 bases). The CDR3 is made up of 15 amino acids. V was clipped by 2 bases and J by 5 bases, with 13 bases between them. Germline values: CDR1 SGHTA, CDR2 FQGNSA. The CDR3 spells CASSLRQGFDQPQHF. The CDR3, as DNA: TGTGCCAGCAGCTTAAGGCAGGGTTTCGATCAGCCCCAGCATTTT. Combining the CDR3 with reference TRBV7-2 and TRBJ1-5 gives the whole variable domain GAGVSQSPSNKVTEKGKDVELRCDPISGHTALYWYRQSLGQGLEFLIYFQGNSAPDKSGLPSDRFSAERTGGSVSTLTIQRTQQEDSAVYLCASSLRQGFDQPQHFGDGTRLSIL.

This chain joins TRBV27 and TRBJ2-5; D is unresolved. CDR1 is MNHEY, CDR2 SMNVEV, per germline (reference sequence). There are 14 residues in the CDR3. Deletions cut 4 bases from V and 0 bases from J, with 9 bases between. In nucleotides, the CDR3 is TGTGCCAGCAGTTATATCGGTAACCAAGAGACCCAGTACTTC. It is translated as CASSYIGNQETQYF.

This clone showed up just once. The CDR3 DNA is TGTGCCAGCAGAGTCAGGGGGGTATCAGATACGCAGTATTTT. Translating it yields CASRVRGVSDTQYF. The chain combines TRBV7-2 with TRBJ2-3, with a tentative D call TRBD1 (7 bases). Germline V gene sequence: CDR1 SGHTA, CDR2 FQGNSA. This CDR3 spans 14 amino acids. V lost 6 bases, J lost 4 bases, and 14 bases lay in between.

The chain is built from TRBV13 and TRBJ2-2, with 13 bases aligning to TRBD2. The length of the CDR3 is 19 residues. The germline gives CDR1 PRHDT, CDR2 FYEKMQ (reference sequence). With 1 base clipped from V and 0 bases from J, the junction kept 5 bases outside the gene matches. The CDR3 nucleotides are TGTGCCAGCAGCTTAGTGGGACTAGCGGGGAAGACGAACACCGGGGAGCTGTTTTTT. It translates to CASSLVGLAGKTNTGELFF. The full variable domain, with the rest looked up from reference TRBV13 and TRBJ2-2, is AAGVIQSPRHLIKEKRETATLKCYPIPRHDTVYWYQQGPGQDPQFLISFYEKMQSDKGSIPDRFSAQQFSDYHSELNMSSLELGDSALYFCASSLVGLAGKTNTGELFFGEGSRLTVL.

The DNA for the CDR3 is TGTGCCAGCAGCGTAGGTAGCCGGCCCTCAGAGACCCAGTACTTC. Protein: CASSVGSRPSETQYF. The gene calls are TRBV9 and TRBJ2-5; D not resolved. Between the trimmed V and J ends, which lost 0 bases and 4 bases, there was a span of 13 bases. Germline assignment: CDR1 SGDLS and CDR2 YYNGEE. The CDR3 has 15 residues.

This sequence joins TRBV4-2 and TRBJ1-1, with D tentatively TRBD1 (5 bases). CDR3 length equals 17 residues. Germline lookup yields CDR1 LGHNA and CDR2 YNFKEQ. Trimming stripped 2 bases from V and 5 bases from J, with 21 bases between. The CDR3 region is CASSQPFYEQGTTEAFF. CDR3 nucleotides: TGTGCCAGCAGCCAACCGTTCTATGAGCAGGGAACAACTGAAGCTTTCTTT.

This sequence joins TRBV29-1 and TRBJ1-2, with a tentative D call TRBD1 (6 bases). The germline V gene has CDR1 SQVTM and CDR2 ANQGSEA. The CDR3 spans 10 residues. V gave up 5 bases and J gave up 12 bases, with 13 bases separating them. The CDR3 DNA follows: TGCAGCGTTTCTCAGGGGTCGAACACCTTC. Residues: CSVSQGSNTF. The whole variable domain, remainder taken from reference TRBV29-1 and TRBJ1-2, is SAVISQKPSRDICQRGTSLTIQCQVDSQVTMMFWYRQQPGQSLTLIATANQGSEATYESGFVIDKFPISRPNLTFSTLTVSNMSPEDSSIYLCSVSQGSNTFGSGTRLTVV.

The gene calls are TRBV2 and TRBJ2-1, with 11 bases matching TRBD2. CDR3 size: 15 residues. Per the germline V gene, CDR1 is SNHLY and CDR2 is FYNNEI. Unmatched junction bases numbered 10, after V lost 5 bases and J lost 10 bases. The CDR3 bases are TGTGCCAGCAGTTTGACTAGCGGGGTCCGGCGGGAGCAGTTCTTC. Translation: CASSLTSGVRREQFF.

CDR3 region: CASSYGRGATLSEQYF. The CDR3 nucleotides are TGTGCCAGCAGCTACGGACGGGGGGCCACCCTTTCCGAGCAGTACTTC. V usage is TRBV6-5 and J usage is TRBJ2-7; tentatively, D is TRBD2 (7 bases). V was cut by 6 bases and J by 6 bases, with 24 bases left in between. This CDR3 is 16 amino acids long. Germline values: CDR1 MNHEY, CDR2 SVGAGI.

This clone showed up just once. The chain is built from TRBV3-1 (or the pseudogene TRBV3-2) and TRBJ2-3; 7 bases match TRBD1. Germline lookup yields CDR1 LGHDT and CDR2 YNNKEL (reference sequence). J was trimmed by 2 bases and V by 5 bases; bases with no gene match: 10. The CDR3 has 16 residues. This CDR3 reads CASSYGQVEYTDTQYF. In DNA form, the CDR3 reads TGTGCCAGCAGCTATGGACAGGTTGAATACACAGATACGCAGTATTTT.

This clone was seen more than once but under ten times. The chain recombines TRBV7-9 with TRBJ2-7; possibly TRBD2 for D (6 bases). The CDR3 spans 13 residues. Germline V gene sequence: CDR1 SEHNR, CDR2 FQNEAQ (reference sequence). V dropped 2 bases and J dropped 2 bases, with 7 bases sitting between them. CDR3 in DNA: TGTGCCAGCAGCTTACCGGGGGCCTACGAGCAGTACTTC. It yields the protein CASSLPGAYEQYF.

This sequence joins TRBV30 and TRBJ1-6, with 7 bases identical to TRBD1. The CDR3 covers 14 residues. Germline values: CDR1 GTSNPN, CDR2 SVGIG (reference sequence). V shed 8 bases, J shed 5 bases, and the junction held 9 bases outside the gene matches. The CDR3 DNA follows: TGTGCCCGAGGGGGCGGCCGGAATAATTCACCCCTCCACTTT. Protein: CARGGGRNNSPLHF.

This rearrangement joins TRBV2 to TRBJ2-3; the match to TRBD2 covers 10 bases. The CDR3 is 14 residues long. CDR1 SNHLY and CDR2 FYNNEI come from the germline V gene. V lost 8 bases to trimming and J lost 2 bases; unmatched junction nucleotides: 4. In nucleotides, the CDR3 is TGTGCCAGCGGGGGACTAGCGCCCACAGATACGCAGTATTTT. It encodes CASGGLAPTDTQYF.

This clone came up once. The chain is built from TRBV6-1 and TRBJ1-2; no clear D gene. This CDR3 region has 16 residues. The germline V gene encodes CDR1 MNHNS and CDR2 SASEGT. V was shortened by 2 bases and J by 2 bases, with 15 bases between the two germline ends. CDR3 nucleotide sequence: TGTGCCAGCAGTGAATATTTCGAACTCCTGAACTATGGCTACACCTTC. Translating gives CASSEYFELLNYGYTF.

This rearrangement joins TRBV7-2 to TRBJ1-6; 8 bases match TRBD1. V lost 8 bases, J lost 9 bases, and 9 bases stayed unmatched. Germline loops: CDR1 SGHTA, CDR2 FQGNSA. The length of the CDR3 is 14 residues. Here the CDR3 DNA reads TGTGCCAGCTCGTACCAGGGGGCAGGTTCACCCCTCCACTTT. Its translation: CASSYQGAGSPLHF.